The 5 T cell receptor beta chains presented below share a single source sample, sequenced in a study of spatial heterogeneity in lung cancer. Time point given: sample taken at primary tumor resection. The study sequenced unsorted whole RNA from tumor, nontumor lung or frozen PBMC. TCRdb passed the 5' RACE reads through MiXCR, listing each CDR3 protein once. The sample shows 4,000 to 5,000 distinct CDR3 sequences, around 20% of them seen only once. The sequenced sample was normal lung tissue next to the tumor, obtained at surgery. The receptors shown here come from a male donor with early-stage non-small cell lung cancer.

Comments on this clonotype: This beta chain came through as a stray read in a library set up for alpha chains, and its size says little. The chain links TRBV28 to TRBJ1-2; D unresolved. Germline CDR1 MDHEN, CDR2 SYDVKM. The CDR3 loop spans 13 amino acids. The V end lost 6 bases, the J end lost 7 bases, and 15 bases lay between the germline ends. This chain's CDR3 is CASSPARRAGYTF. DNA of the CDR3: TGTGCCAGCAGCCCTGCTCGACGGGCTGGCTACACCTTC.

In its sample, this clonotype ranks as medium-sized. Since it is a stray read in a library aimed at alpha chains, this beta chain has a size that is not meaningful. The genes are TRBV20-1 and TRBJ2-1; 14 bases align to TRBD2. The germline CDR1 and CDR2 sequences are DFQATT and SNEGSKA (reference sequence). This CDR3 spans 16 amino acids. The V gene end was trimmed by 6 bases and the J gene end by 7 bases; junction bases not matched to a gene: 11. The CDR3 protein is CSAYTQGLAGVNEQFF. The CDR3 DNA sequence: TGCAGTGCCTACACCCAGGGACTAGCGGGAGTAAATGAGCAGTTCTTC.

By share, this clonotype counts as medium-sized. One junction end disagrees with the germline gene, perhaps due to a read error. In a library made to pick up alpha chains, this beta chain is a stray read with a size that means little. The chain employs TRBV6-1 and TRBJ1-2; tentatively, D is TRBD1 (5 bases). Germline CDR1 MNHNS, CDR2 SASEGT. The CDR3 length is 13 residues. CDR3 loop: CASSATSYFGTPF. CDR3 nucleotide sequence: TGTGCCAGCAGTGCGACGTCCTACTTCGGGACGCCCTTC.

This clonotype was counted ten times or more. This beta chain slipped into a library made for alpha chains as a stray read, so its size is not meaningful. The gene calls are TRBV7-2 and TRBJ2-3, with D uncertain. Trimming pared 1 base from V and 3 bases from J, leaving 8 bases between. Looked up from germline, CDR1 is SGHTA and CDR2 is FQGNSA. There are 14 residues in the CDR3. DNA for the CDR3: TGTGCCAGCAGCTTAGTCGACCGAACAGATACGCAGTATTTT. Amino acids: CASSLVDRTDTQYF.

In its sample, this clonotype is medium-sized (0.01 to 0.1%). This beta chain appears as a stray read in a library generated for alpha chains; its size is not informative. CDR3 loop: CSVQQGIETQYF. The CDR3 DNA reads TGCAGTGTTCAGCAGGGGATAGAGACCCAGTACTTC. The chain joins TRBV20-1 to TRBJ2-5; TRBD1 might be the D (6 bases). The ends were cut back, 7 bases at V and 4 bases at J, with 13 bases in the middle. Germline CDR1 reads DFQATT; CDR2 reads SNEGSKA (reference sequence). The CDR3 runs to 12 residues.